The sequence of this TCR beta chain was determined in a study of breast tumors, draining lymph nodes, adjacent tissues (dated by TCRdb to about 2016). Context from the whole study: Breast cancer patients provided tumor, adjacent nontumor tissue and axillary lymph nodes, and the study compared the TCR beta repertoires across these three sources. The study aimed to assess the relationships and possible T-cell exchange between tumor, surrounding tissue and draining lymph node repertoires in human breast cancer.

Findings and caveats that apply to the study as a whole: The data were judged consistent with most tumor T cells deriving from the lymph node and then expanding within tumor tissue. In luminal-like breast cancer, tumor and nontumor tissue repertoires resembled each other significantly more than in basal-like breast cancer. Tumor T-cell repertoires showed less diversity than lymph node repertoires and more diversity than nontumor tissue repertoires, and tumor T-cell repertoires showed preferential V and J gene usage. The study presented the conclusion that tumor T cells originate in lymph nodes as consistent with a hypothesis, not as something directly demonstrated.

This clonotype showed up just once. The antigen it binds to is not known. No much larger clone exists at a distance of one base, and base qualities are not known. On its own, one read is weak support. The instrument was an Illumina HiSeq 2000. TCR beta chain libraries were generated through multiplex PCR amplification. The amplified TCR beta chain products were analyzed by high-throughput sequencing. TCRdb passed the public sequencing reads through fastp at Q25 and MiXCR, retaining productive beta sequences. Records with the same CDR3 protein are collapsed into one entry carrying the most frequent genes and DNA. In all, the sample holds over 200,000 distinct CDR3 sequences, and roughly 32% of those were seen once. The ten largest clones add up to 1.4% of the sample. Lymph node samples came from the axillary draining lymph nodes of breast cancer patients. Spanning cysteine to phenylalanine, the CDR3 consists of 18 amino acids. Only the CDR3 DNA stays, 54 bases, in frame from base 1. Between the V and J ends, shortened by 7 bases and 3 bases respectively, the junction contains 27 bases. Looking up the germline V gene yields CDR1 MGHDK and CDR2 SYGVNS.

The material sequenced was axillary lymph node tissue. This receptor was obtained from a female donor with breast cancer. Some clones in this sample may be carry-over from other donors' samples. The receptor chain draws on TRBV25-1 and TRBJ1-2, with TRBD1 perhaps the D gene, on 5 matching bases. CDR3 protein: CASTEIGVGSPLHYGYTF. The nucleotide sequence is TGTGCCAGCACCGAAATAGGGGTCGGTTCACCCCTCCACTATGGCTACACCTTC.